The sequence of this T cell receptor (beta chain) was determined in a study of monozygotic twins with inflammatory bowel disease. Making cDNA involved eight separate reactions per sample. For each CDR3 protein, TCRdb gives one entry from its re-call of the 5' RACE reads, without DNA. This table holds a few hundred thousand distinct CDR3 sequences. Regarding the study as a whole: Evidence did not back any single strong signal or clonotype linked to IBD.

The CDR3 is made up of 17 amino acids. Germline values: CDR1 SGHAT, CDR2 FQNNGV. A word on this clonotype: Its matching antigen is unknown.

The J gene is TRBJ2-5, the V gene TRBV11-2. The sequenced sample consisted of blood. This receptor was obtained from a human donor with ulcerative colitis or Crohn's disease, or a healthy co-twin of an affected twin (not recorded which). The CDR3 spells CASSLERWLVRQETQYF.